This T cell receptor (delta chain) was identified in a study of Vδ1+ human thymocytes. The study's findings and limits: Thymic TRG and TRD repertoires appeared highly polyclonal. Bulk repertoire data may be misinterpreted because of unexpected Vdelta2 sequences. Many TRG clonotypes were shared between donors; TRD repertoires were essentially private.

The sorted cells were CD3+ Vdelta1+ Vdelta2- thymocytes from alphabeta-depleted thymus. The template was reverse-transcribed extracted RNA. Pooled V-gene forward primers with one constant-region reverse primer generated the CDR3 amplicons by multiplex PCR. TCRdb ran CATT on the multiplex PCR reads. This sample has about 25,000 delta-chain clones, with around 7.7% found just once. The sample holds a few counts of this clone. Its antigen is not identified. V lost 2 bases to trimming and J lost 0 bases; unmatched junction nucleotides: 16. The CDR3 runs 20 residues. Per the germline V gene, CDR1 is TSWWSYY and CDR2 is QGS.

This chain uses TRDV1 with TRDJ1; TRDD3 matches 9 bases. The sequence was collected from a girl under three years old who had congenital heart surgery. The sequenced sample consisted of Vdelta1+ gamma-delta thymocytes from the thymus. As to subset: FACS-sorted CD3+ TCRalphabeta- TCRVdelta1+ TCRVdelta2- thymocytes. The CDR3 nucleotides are TGTGCTCTTGGGGAAGAATGGTCCATGGGGGATAAAGAGGACACCGATAAACTCATCTTT. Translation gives CALGEEWSMGDKEDTDKLIF.